The present entry profiles one T cell receptor beta chain with its context. The data were obtained in a study of technical replicates of blood from a handful of donors. TCRdb's copy holds only in-frame clones and misses some; the assay was immunoSEQ multiplex PCR. Of over 50,000 clones in the sample, around 97% were seen once. The TCR originated in a human donor in good health. The sample taken for sequencing was T cells isolated from PBMCs.

For the CDR3, the DNA is TGTGCCAGCAGCTTAGGACAGGTTAATTCACCCCTCCACTTT. Its protein product is CASSLGQVNSPLHF. This chain uses TRBV7-6 with TRBJ1-6; maybe TRBD1 (6 bases). Germline V gives CDR1 SGHVS, CDR2 FNYEAQ. This CDR3 has 14 amino acids. V lost 1 base to trimming and J lost 6 bases, with 7 bases between them.